The 3 T cell receptor beta chains reported below all come from one sample, sequenced in a study of blood T cell repertoires in COVID-19. Clones were read by immunoSEQ multiplex PCR, and TCRdb kept only the in-frame ones, dropping some. The sample records 310,000 or so clones, more than 75% being singletons. Sequences were obtained from peripheral blood. The source of these receptors is a man aged 65-85 years with acute or convalescent COVID-19.

Only one count was recorded for this clone. The chain recombines TRBV5-5 with TRBJ1-1; D uncertain. The CDR3 extends over 13 amino acids. V lost 0 bases, J lost 2 bases, and 5 bases lay in between. Germline V gives CDR1 SGHKS, CDR2 YYEKEE (reference sequence). Here the CDR3 DNA reads TGTGCCAGCAGCTTGGCACAAAACACTGAAGCTTTCTTT. Its protein is CASSLAQNTEAFF. Filled out from reference TRBV5-5 and TRBJ1-1, the complete variable domain reads DAGVTQSPTHLIKTRGQQVTLRCSPISGHKSVSWYQQVLGQGPQFIFQYYEKEERGRGNFPDRFSARQFPNYSSELNVNALLLGDSALYLCASSLAQNTEAFFGQGTRLTVV.

The rearrangement links TRBV27 to TRBJ2-3; 8 nucleotides agree with TRBD1. The CDR3 covers 16 residues. V was pared by 3 bases and J by 0 bases, with 5 bases of the junction left unmatched. From germline, CDR1 is MNHEY and CDR2 SMNVEV (reference sequence). The CDR3, as DNA: TGTGCCAGCAGTTTCTGGACAGGGACTAGCACAGATACGCAGTATTTT. Protein sequence: CASSFWTGTSTDTQYF.

This chain connects TRBV11-2 to TRBJ2-5; 9 bases agree with TRBD2. The CDR3 length is 15 residues. Trimming took 8 bases from V and 5 from J; bases not matched to a gene: 12. Germline loops: CDR1 SGHAT, CDR2 FQNNGV. The CDR3 DNA reads as TGTGCCAGCTCCCAGCGGGGGGCCGGAGTGGAGACCCAGTACTTC. Translation gives CASSQRGAGVETQYF.